What follows are 24 T cell receptor beta chains derived from one specimen sequenced in a study of blood T cell repertoires in COVID-19. Assay used: immunoSEQ multiplex PCR; TCRdb lists only in-frame clones, some missing. The data show under 200,000 clones, 85% to 95% seen once. Sequencing was performed on peripheral blood. Every receptor here comes from a man in his fifties with acute or convalescent COVID-19.

The V gene is TRBV10-3, the J gene TRBJ2-3; 10 bases line up with TRBD1. Germline-derived CDR1 and CDR2 are ENHRY and SYGVKD. Trimming removed 2 bases from V and 6 bases from J; junction bases left unmatched: 8. The CDR3 is made up of 16 amino acids. Written as DNA, the CDR3 is TGTGCCATCAGTGAGCCGACCGGGACAGGGGACGATACGCAGTATTTT. Translated: CAISEPTGTGDDTQYF.

As DNA, the CDR3 is TGTGCCAGCAATCGCGGGAGTATTATGAACACTGAAGCTTTCTTT. It specifies CASNRGSIMNTEAFF. This sequence joins TRBV6-5 and TRBJ1-1; D is undetermined. Trimming removed 7 bases at V and 0 bases at J, with 15 bases between. The CDR3 runs 15 residues. CDR1 and CDR2 (germline): MNHEY, SVGAGI.

This clone has more than one count but fewer than ten. The chain carries TRBV24-1 and TRBJ1-5, with unresolved D. V lost 0 bases to trimming and J lost 7 bases, with 6 bases between them. The length of the CDR3 is 13 residues. Germline-derived CDR1 and CDR2 are KGHDR and SFDVKD. This chain's CDR3 is CATSDLHWQPQHF. Written as DNA, the CDR3 is TGTGCCACCAGTGATTTGCACTGGCAGCCCCAGCATTTT.

This clone has a handful of counts. The genes are TRBV19 and TRBJ2-3, with no clear D. V was clipped by 7 bases and J by 0 bases, with 14 bases between them. Looked up from germline, CDR1 is LNHDA and CDR2 is SQIVND (reference sequence). The CDR3 extends over 15 amino acids. This CDR3 is CASTPGPDSTDTQYF. CDR3 coding DNA: TGTGCCAGTACCCCTGGGCCGGATAGCACAGATACGCAGTATTTT. Combining the CDR3 with reference TRBV19 and TRBJ2-3 gives the whole variable domain DGGITQSPKYLFRKEGQNVTLSCEQNLNHDAMYWYRQDPGQGLRLIYYSQIVNDFQKGDIAEGYSVSREKKESFPLTVTSAQKNPTAFYLCASTPGPDSTDTQYFGPGTRLTVL.

This clone is a singleton in its sample. The rearrangement uses TRBV18 and TRBJ1-1; D gene unclear. Trimming removed 4 bases at V and 2 bases at J, with 8 bases between. The CDR3 sequence is 13 residues long. Per germline, CDR1 KGHSH and CDR2 LQKENI. The DNA of the CDR3 is TGTGCCAGCTCACTTACAGAAAACACTGAAGCTTTCTTT. Protein product: CASSLTENTEAFF.

This clone came up once. V and J are TRBV28 and TRBJ1-1; D uncertain. The CDR3 loop spans 13 amino acids. V lost 5 bases and J lost 8, with 15 bases in between. The germline V gene has CDR1 MDHEN and CDR2 SYDVKM. The chain's CDR3 is CASSGINYVEAFF. The CDR3 DNA reads as TGTGCCAGCAGTGGAATTAACTACGTGGAAGCTTTCTTT.

The CDR3 here is CASSSGPYEQYV. The CDR3 region has the DNA TGTGCCAGCTCCTCAGGCCCTTACGAGCAGTACGTC. The chain couples TRBV21-1 to TRBJ2-7; the DNA was not used to check the table's D call, TRBD1. TRBV21-1 has pseudogene status. This CDR3 is 12 amino acids long.

The V call is TRBV4-1, the J call TRBJ2-4; 8 bases match TRBD2. V lost 4 bases to trimming and J lost 2 bases; unmatched junction nucleotides: 7. There are 16 residues in the CDR3. Germline values: CDR1 MGHRA, CDR2 YSYEKL. CDR3 protein: CASSPLAEEPKNIQYF. The DNA of the CDR3 is TGCGCCAGCAGCCCACTAGCGGAGGAACCCAAAAACATTCAGTACTTC.

This chain links TRBV10-3 with TRBJ2-2, with D perhaps matching TRBD1 (5 bases). CDR1 and CDR2 from the germline V gene are ENHRY and SYGVKD. The CDR3 totals 19 residues. V was shortened by 7 bases and J by 0 bases, with 24 bases between the two germline ends. The CDR3 sequence is CAINSAGIQRKSNTGELFF. Here the CDR3 DNA reads TGTGCCATCAATTCGGCAGGGATACAGAGAAAGTCGAACACCGGGGAGCTGTTTTTT.

This chain connects TRBV6-5 to TRBJ1-5, with a weak D call TRBD1 (5 bases). The CDR3 length is 15 residues. From germline, CDR1 is MNHEY and CDR2 SVGAGI. The V gene lost 6 bases and the J gene lost 2 bases, with 14 bases spanning the gap. Here the CDR3 reads CASSTLGVGNQPQHF. The CDR3 nucleotides read TGTGCCAGCAGCACTCTAGGGGTGGGCAATCAGCCCCAGCATTTT.

This rearrangement joins TRBV9 to TRBJ1-4, with D unresolved. CDR1 and CDR2 from the germline V gene are SGDLS and YYNGEE. Trimming shortened V by 4 bases and J by 7 bases, and 17 bases separated the two germline ends. The CDR3 runs 15 residues. This CDR3 reads CASSPSGSRTEKLFF. The CDR3 coding sequence is TGTGCCAGCAGCCCAAGCGGGTCCCGTACTGAAAAACTGTTTTTT. The complete variable domain, with remaining parts taken from reference TRBV9 and TRBJ1-4, reads DSGVTQTPKHLITATGQRVTLRCSPRSGDLSVYWYQQSLDQGLQFLIQYYNGEERAKGNILERFSAQQFPDLHSELNLSSLELGDSALYFCASSPSGSRTEKLFFGSGTQLSVL.

The chain joins TRBV18 to TRBJ2-7; 8 nucleotides match TRBD1. The germline CDR1 and CDR2 sequences are KGHSH and LQKENI. This CDR3 is 16 amino acids long. The V segment lost 1 base and the J segment 5 bases; nucleotides outside the gene matches: 10. CDR3 in amino acids: CASSPLGTGGQNEQYF. The CDR3 DNA is TGTGCCAGCTCACCACTTGGAACAGGGGGTCAGAACGAGCAGTACTTC.

On this clone itself: Germline and junction disagree at one end, which may indicate a read error. The CDR3 region is CASSQDSSGNGKLFF. CDR3 in DNA: TGCGCCAGCAGCCAAGATAGCTCGGGGAATGGAAAACTGTTTTTT. V usage is TRBV4-1 and J usage is TRBJ1-4; D is unclear. Per germline, CDR1 MGHRA and CDR2 YSYEKL. This CDR3 contains 15 residues.

This chain joins TRBV24-1 and TRBJ1-3, with D unresolved. This CDR3 comprises 13 residues. With 9 bases removed from V and 4 bases from J, the gap between germline ends came to 12 bases. CDR1 and CDR2 (germline): KGHDR, SFDVKD. As DNA, the CDR3 is TGTGCCACCGGTTCGAAAGCGGGAAACACCATATATTTT. It encodes CATGSKAGNTIYF.

The chain is built from TRBV4-1 and TRBJ1-4, with a possible D match to TRBD1 (6 bases). This CDR3 has 16 residues. Germline V gene lookup returns CDR1 MGHRA and CDR2 YSYEKL. V lost 5 bases to trimming and J lost 8 bases, with 21 bases between them. CDR3 residues: CASSSTTGRVGEKLFF. The DNA for the CDR3 is TGCGCCAGCAGCTCCACTACAGGGAGGGTAGGGGAAAAACTGTTTTTT.

CDR3 nucleotides: TGTGCCAGCAGCCGACCCATAGCGGAGCTGTTTTTT. It yields the protein CASSRPIAELFF. The V call is TRBV7-2, the J call TRBJ2-2; the D is unclear. V was shortened by 5 bases and J by 10 bases, with 11 bases between the two germline ends. In germline, CDR1 is SGHTA, CDR2 FQGNSA. This CDR3 has 12 residues.

The genes are TRBV3-1 (or the pseudogene TRBV3-2) and TRBJ2-4; D remains ambiguous. The CDR3 extends over 17 amino acids. The V gene lost 5 bases and the J gene lost 4 bases, with 21 bases spanning the gap. The germline V gene has CDR1 LGHDT and CDR2 YNNKEL (reference sequence). The CDR3 reads CASSASVPIARKNIQYF. Written as DNA, the CDR3 is TGTGCCAGCAGCGCGAGCGTTCCCATTGCAAGAAAAAACATTCAGTACTTC.

This rearrangement joins TRBV19 to TRBJ1-5; 10 bases agree with TRBD1. The ends lost 5 bases at V and 3 bases at J; junction bases unmatched: 7. CDR1 LNHDA and CDR2 SQIVND come from the germline V gene (reference sequence). This CDR3 has 16 amino acids. CDR3 nucleotide sequence: TGTGCCAGTAGTGCCCGTGGGACAGGGGCCAATCAGCCCCAGCATTTT. Its translation: CASSARGTGANQPQHF.

This clone was observed once. V is TRBV5-3 and J is TRBJ1-5, with 8 bases identical to TRBD1. TRBV5-3 is classed as an ORF, of uncertain function. The CDR3 has 16 amino acids. The junction had 6 bases not matched to a gene; V was cut back by 2 bases and J by 2 bases. CDR3 loop: CARSFRTGTGNQPQHF. In DNA, the CDR3 is TGTGCCAGAAGCTTCAGGACAGGGACAGGCAATCAGCCCCAGCATTTT.

This chain uses TRBV9 with TRBJ2-5, with TRBD2 matching over 9 bases. After removal of 0 bases from V and 2 bases from J, the junction contained 8 bases not matched to a gene. Germline CDR1 is SGDLS and CDR2 is YYNGEE. The CDR3 consists of 17 residues. As DNA, the CDR3 is TGTGCCAGCAGCGTAGGAGGTCTAGCGGGGAGGCAAGAGACCCAGTACTTC. Protein: CASSVGGLAGRQETQYF.

The rearrangement uses TRBV6-6 and TRBJ1-2, with 10 bases matching TRBD1. Looked up from germline, CDR1 is MNHNY and CDR2 is SVGAGI (reference sequence). The trim removed 7 bases at V and 5 bases at J, leaving 7 bases unmatched. This CDR3 is built from 14 residues. Here the CDR3 DNA reads TGTGCCAGCATTCCGGGACAGGGGAATTATGGCTACACCTTC. It codes for CASIPGQGNYGYTF.

This clone was recorded only once. The CDR3: CASSLDQGKTGELFF. For the CDR3, the DNA is TGTGCCAGCAGCTTAGATCAGGGGAAAACCGGGGAGCTGTTTTTT. The chain is built from TRBV11-2 and TRBJ2-2; D is possibly TRBD1 (6 bases). CDR3 length: 15 amino acids. Germline V CDR1 and CDR2: SGHAT, FQNNGV. V was pared by 0 bases and J by 5 bases, with 10 bases between. Using reference TRBV11-2 and TRBJ2-2 for the parts outside the CDR3, the full variable domain is EAGVAQSPRYKIIEKRQSVAFWCNPISGHATLYWYQQILGQGPKLLIQFQNNGVVDDSQLPKDRFSAERLKGVDSTLKIQPAKLEDSAVYLCASSLDQGKTGELFFGEGSRLTVL.

CDR3: CATSGFAGTSADTQYF. The CDR3 DNA reads TGTGCCACCAGTGGCTTTGCAGGGACTAGCGCAGATACGCAGTATTTT. This rearrangement joins TRBV24-1 to TRBJ2-3; 10 nucleotides align to TRBD2. The CDR3 sequence is 16 residues long. Germline CDR1 and CDR2: KGHDR and SFDVKD. With V trimmed by 5 bases and J by 4 bases, 8 bases remained unmatched.

This chain connects TRBV5-1 to TRBJ2-2; the match to TRBD2 covers 8 bases. The V gene's germline CDR1 is SGHRS and CDR2 YFSETQ. The junction had 4 bases not matched to a gene; V was cut back by 0 bases and J by 0 bases. The CDR3 length is 17 residues. CDR3 residues: CASSLAGGRPNTGELFF. CDR3 coding DNA: TGCGCCAGCAGCTTGGCCGGCGGGAGGCCGAACACCGGGGAGCTGTTTTTT. Combining the CDR3 with reference TRBV5-1 and TRBJ2-2 gives the whole variable domain KAGVTQTPRYLIKTRGQQVTLSCSPISGHRSVSWYQQTPGQGLQFLFEYFSETQRNKGNFPGRFSGRQFSNSRSEMNVSTLELGDSALYLCASSLAGGRPNTGELFFGEGSRLTVL.